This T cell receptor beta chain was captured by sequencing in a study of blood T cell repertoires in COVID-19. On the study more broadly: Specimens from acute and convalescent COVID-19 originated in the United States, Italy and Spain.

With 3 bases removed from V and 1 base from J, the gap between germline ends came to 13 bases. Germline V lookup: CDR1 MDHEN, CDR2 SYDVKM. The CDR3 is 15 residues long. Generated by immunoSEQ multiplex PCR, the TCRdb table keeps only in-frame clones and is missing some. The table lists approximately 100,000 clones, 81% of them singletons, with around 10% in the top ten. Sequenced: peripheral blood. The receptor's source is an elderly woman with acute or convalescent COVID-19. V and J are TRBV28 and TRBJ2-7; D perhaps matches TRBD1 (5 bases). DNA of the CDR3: TGTGCCAGCAGTTTCCCAGGGCCCTATTCCTACGAGCAGTACTTC. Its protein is CASSFPGPYSYEQYF. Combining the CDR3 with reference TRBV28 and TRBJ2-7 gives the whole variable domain DVKVTQSSRYLVKRTGEKVFLECVQDMDHENMFWYRQDPGLGLRLIYFSYDVKMKEKGDIPEGYSVSREKKERFSLILESASTNQTSMYLCASSFPGPYSYEQYFGPGTRLTVT.